The rows below give T cell receptor beta chains drawn from one sample of a study of blood T cell repertoires in COVID-19. Measured with immunoSEQ multiplex PCR; TCRdb has only the in-frame clones, and not every one. The sample records approximately 140,000 clones, 75% to 90% being singletons. Sequenced input: peripheral blood. These receptor sequences come from a woman in her sixties or seventies with COVID-19, enrolled during active disease. Both conserved end residues are part of each CDR3. The D gene is left open where the match is weak. The size entry is marked missing in some rows and otherwise reads once, few, many or a size class.

v_call	j_call	d_call	clone_size	cdr3_length	cdr3_nt	cdr3_aa
TRBV7-2	TRBJ2-1	.	.	15	TGTGCCAGCAGCTTATTCGAGGGCTTCTACAATGAGCAGTTCTTC	CASSLFEGFYNEQFF
TRBV5-4	TRBJ2-5	.	.	16	TGTGCCAGCAGCTTGGGGCGGGGGCCCTTCCAAGAGACCCAGTACTTC	CASSLGRGPFQETQYF
TRBV23-1	TRBJ2-1	TRBD1	.	16	TGCGCCAGCAGCCAACAGGGGGCAGAAGTGGACAATGAGCAGTTCTTC	CASSQQGAEVDNEQFF
TRBV3-1/TRBV3-2	TRBJ1-1	.	.	15	TGTGCCAGCAGCCCTAGCTGGGGGCTGAACACTGAAGCTTTCTTT	CASSPSWGLNTEAFF
TRBV7-6	TRBJ2-2	TRBD2	few	16	TGTGCCAGCAGCTTGGGACTAGCGGGGGGCGTCGGGGAGCTGTTTTTT	CASSLGLAGGVGELFF
TRBV5-6	TRBJ1-2	TRBD1	.	15	TGTGCCAGCAGCTTGTCCTCAGGGGGCCACTATGGCTACACCTTC	CASSLSSGGHYGYTF
TRBV7-2	TRBJ2-3	TRBD2	.	17	TGTGCCAGCAGCTTAAGGGGTAGCGGGGGGGTCACAGATACGCAGTATTTT	CASSLRGSGGVTDTQYF
TRBV11-2	TRBJ2-3	.	once	15	TGTGCCAGCGCTTTGCAGGCCACACGCACAGATACGCAGTATTTT	CASALQATRTDTQYF
TRBV11-3	TRBJ2-3	.	.	15	TGTGCCAGCAGCTTACGACAGTACGGCACAGATACGCAGTATTTT	CASSLRQYGTDTQYF
TRBV4-2	TRBJ2-2	TRBD2	.	17	TGTGCCAGCAGCCAAGATATCGCGGGGGGAGGGACCGGGGAGCTGTTTTTT	CASSQDIAGGGTGELFF
TRBV29-1	TRBJ1-2	.	.	11	TGCAGCGTTGAAGACAGGGCCGGCTACACCTTC	CSVEDRAGYTF
TRBV4-1	TRBJ2-2	.	.	16	TGCGCCAGCAGCCAAGACGTAAGGGGCGTAGGCGGGGAGCTGTTTTTT	CASSQDVRGVGGELFF
TRBV12-2	TRBJ1-5	.	.	18	TGTGCAAGTCGCTTAAGGTTCGAAGTGACAGGAAGCAATCAGCCCCAGCATTTT	CASRLRFEVTGSNQPQHF
TRBV6-5	TRBJ2-5	TRBD1	.	14	TGTGCCAGCAGTTCTACAGGGGGCCGGCAGACCCAGTACTTC	CASSSTGGRQTQYF
TRBV27	TRBJ2-7	.	.	14	TGTGCCAGCAGTTTATCTGTCCCCGCCTACGAGCAGTACTTC	CASSLSVPAYEQYF
TRBV9	TRBJ2-1	TRBD2	.	14	TGTGCCAGCAGACCGGGACTAGCCCCCGATGAGCAGTTCTTC	CASRPGLAPDEQFF
TRBV11-3	TRBJ2-3	TRBD1	.	15	TGTGCCAGCAGTTCCGGGACAGGGGAACCGGATACGCAGTATTTT	CASSSGTGEPDTQYF
TRBV9	TRBJ1-1	TRBD1	.	13	TGTGCCAGCAGCGTAACTTTGACAGGGGAAGCTTTCTTT	CASSVTLTGEAFF
TRBV7-8	TRBJ2-1	.	.	14	TGTGCCAGCAGCTTCCTAGCGAATTACAATGAGCAGTTCTTC	CASSFLANYNEQFF
TRBV3-1/TRBV3-2	TRBJ1-2	TRBD1	.	15	TGTGCCAGCAGCCTTAAGTGGGACAGGGGGTTTGGCTACACCTTC	CASSLKWDRGFGYTF
TRBV4-3	TRBJ1-2	.	.	20	TGCGCCAGCAGCCAAGAGCCGACGAAAGGGGGAAGAGCAGACAACTATGGCTACACCTTC	CASSQEPTKGGRADNYGYTF
TRBV2	TRBJ2-1	.	.	16	TGTGCCAGCAGTGAGAGGACTATCCCCTCCTACAATGAGCAGTTCTTC	CASSERTIPSYNEQFF
TRBV4-2	TRBJ2-2	TRBD2	.	17	TGTGCCAGCAGCCAAGTTGGTCTAGCGGGGGACACCGGGGAGCTGTTTTTT	CASSQVGLAGDTGELFF
TRBV7-9	TRBJ2-3	.	.	18	TGTGCCAGCAGCCCAACACAAGGAGGGAAGGTTCGCACAGATACGCAGTATTTT	CASSPTQGGKVRTDTQYF
TRBV11-1	TRBJ2-7	.	.	15	TGTGCCAGCAGCTCTAGCGGTTCAGGGGTCTACGAGCAGTACTTC	CASSSSGSGVYEQYF
TRBV9	TRBJ1-2	TRBD1	.	14	TGTGCCAGCAGCGCATTGGGACAGGCCTATGGCTACACCTTC	CASSALGQAYGYTF
TRBV4-2	TRBJ1-1	.	few	15	TGTGCCAGCAGCCCCCGGGGGAGCCTTGGGGCTGAAGCTTTCTTT	CASSPRGSLGAEAFF
TRBV9	TRBJ1-5	.	.	14	TGTGCCAGCAGCGAGACAGATAGCAATCAGCCCCAGCATTTT	CASSETDSNQPQHF
TRBV12-3/TRBV12-4	TRBJ2-7	TRBD1	once	12	TGTGCCAGCAGTTTCGACAGGGTCGAGCAGTACTTC	CASSFDRVEQYF
TRBV29-1	TRBJ1-1	TRBD1	.	13	TGCAGCGTTGGGGCACAGGGGACCACTGAAGCTTTCTTT	CSVGAQGTTEAFF